Following are 27 T cell receptor beta chains from one sample sequenced in a study of shared clonotypes between healthy human individuals. Some clones are missing from TCRdb's copy, which holds only in-frame ones; the method was immunoSEQ multiplex PCR. The table lists roughly 650,000 clones, 95% to 98% of them singletons. The sequenced material came from naive CD4+ T cells sorted from blood. Subset: CD45RA+ positively selected. The receptors were gathered from a young woman in good health.

The chain employs TRBV23-1 and TRBJ2-5; perhaps TRBD2 as D (6 bases). TRBV23-1 is annotated as an ORF whose role is uncertain. The CDR3 consists of 15 residues. V lost 3 bases to trimming and J lost 0 bases, with 11 bases between them. This CDR3 reads CASSQYWDYQETQYF. The DNA for the CDR3 is TGCGCCAGCAGTCAGTATTGGGACTACCAAGAGACCCAGTACTTC.

This chain connects TRBV30 to TRBJ2-2, with D unclear. This CDR3 has 11 amino acids. Germline loops: CDR1 GTSNPN, CDR2 SVGIG (reference sequence). V lost 3 bases and J 7 bases, leaving 6 bases between the germline ends. The DNA of the CDR3 is TGTGCCTGGAGCGTAAGCGGGGAGCTGTTTTTT. This codes for CAWSVSGELFF.

V is TRBV2 and J is TRBJ2-7, with D unresolved. Trimming took 6 bases from V and 6 from J, leaving 21 bases between them. The CDR3 consists of 15 residues. Germline V CDR1 and CDR2: SNHLY, FYNNEI. The CDR3 spells CASRAYSGNFGEQYF. The CDR3 DNA sequence: TGTGCCAGCAGGGCATATTCGGGCAATTTTGGCGAGCAGTACTTC.

The chain employs TRBV5-1 and TRBJ2-7; unclear D gene. Germline CDR1 and CDR2: SGHRS and YFSETQ. Trimming pared 1 base from V and 2 bases from J, leaving 10 bases between. This CDR3 is 14 amino acids long. The CDR3 bases are TGCGCCAGCAGCTTGAATGGAGCCACCTACGAGCAGTACTTC. Translated, it gives CASSLNGATYEQYF.

The rearrangement uses TRBV5-1 and TRBJ2-7; 10 positions match TRBD2. The CDR3 sequence is 15 residues long. Germline V gene sequence: CDR1 SGHRS, CDR2 YFSETQ. The V segment lost 4 bases and the J segment 6 bases; nucleotides outside the gene matches: 10. This chain's CDR3 is CASSDEAGGRIEQYF. CDR3 bases: TGCGCCAGCAGCGATGAAGCGGGAGGGCGGATCGAGCAGTACTTC. The full variable domain, in which reference TRBV5-1 and TRBJ2-7 provide the parts outside the CDR3, is KAGVTQTPRYLIKTRGQQVTLSCSPISGHRSVSWYQQTPGQGLQFLFEYFSETQRNKGNFPGRFSGRQFSNSRSEMNVSTLELGDSALYLCASSDEAGGRIEQYFGPGTRLTVT.

V usage is TRBV27 and J usage is TRBJ2-3; 8 nucleotides match TRBD2. The CDR3 covers 14 residues. Germline V gene data show CDR1 as MNHEY and CDR2 as SMNVEV (reference sequence). Germline trimming cut 7 bases from V and 3 bases from J; bases unmatched to any gene: 6. The CDR3 DNA is TGTGCCAGCAACCGGCCGGGAGGGACAGATACGCAGTATTTT. This encodes CASNRPGGTDTQYF.

The chain uses TRBV19 and TRBJ2-1; D possibly corresponds to TRBD1 (6 bases). This CDR3 is built from 14 residues. V shed 5 bases and J shed 5 bases, with 13 bases lying between them. Germline assignment: CDR1 LNHDA and CDR2 SQIVND (reference sequence). The CDR3 loop reads CASSWGGQNNEQFF. CDR3 nucleotides: TGTGCCAGTAGTTGGGGCGGACAGAACAATGAGCAGTTCTTC.

Concerning this clone itself: A junction end diverges from the germline sequence, so it may reflect a read error. The rearrangement joins TRBV28 to TRBJ2-7; 7 bases map to TRBD1. Germline CDR1 is MDHEN and CDR2 is SYDVKM. The CDR3 extends over 16 amino acids. The CDR3 is CAGSSTGTVISYEQYF. CDR3 coding DNA: TGTGCCGGCAGTTCCACCGGGACAGTGATCTCCTACGAGCAGTACTTC.

This rearrangement joins TRBV11-2 to TRBJ1-3; D ambiguous. V was clipped by 5 bases and J by 4 bases, with 12 bases between them. This CDR3 has 14 amino acids. CDR1 is SGHAT and CDR2 is FQNNGV in the germline V gene. Written as DNA, the CDR3 is TGTGCCAGCAGCCGGGTGGTCAGGGGAAACACCATATATTTT. Protein: CASSRVVRGNTIYF. The whole variable domain, filled in from reference TRBV11-2 and TRBJ1-3, reads EAGVAQSPRYKIIEKRQSVAFWCNPISGHATLYWYQQILGQGPKLLIQFQNNGVVDDSQLPKDRFSAERLKGVDSTLKIQPAKLEDSAVYLCASSRVVRGNTIYFGEGSWLTVV.

The chain uses TRBV5-8 and TRBJ2-5, with TRBD1 matching over 10 bases. The V gene end was trimmed by 5 bases and the J gene end by 5 bases; junction bases not matched to a gene: 12. In germline, CDR1 is SGHTS, CDR2 YDEGEE. The CDR3 consists of 16 residues. CDR3 sequence: CASSSGTGAGRETQYF. In DNA, the CDR3 is TGTGCCAGCAGTTCCGGGACAGGGGCCGGTCGGGAGACCCAGTACTTC. Full variable domain (remainder filled in from reference TRBV5-8 and TRBJ2-5): EAGVTQSPTHLIKTRGQQATLRCSPISGHTSVYWYQQALGLGLQFLLWYDEGEERNRGNFPPRFSGRQFPNYSSELNVNALELEDSALYLCASSSGTGAGRETQYFGPGTRLLVL.

This clone was seen once. The rearrangement uses TRBV6-1 and TRBJ1-2; the match to TRBD1 covers 8 bases. The CDR3 has 14 residues. Germline-derived CDR1 and CDR2 are MNHNS and SASEGT. V shed 5 bases, J shed 4 bases, and the junction held 6 bases outside the gene matches. Here the CDR3 reads CASSLEGQAYGYTF. The CDR3 DNA is TGTGCCAGCAGTTTGGAGGGACAGGCCTATGGCTACACCTTC.

V usage is TRBV25-1 and J usage is TRBJ2-5; possible D gene TRBD1, 7 bases. The CDR3 is 15 amino acids. The germline V gene encodes CDR1 MGHDK and CDR2 SYGVNS. V lost 5 bases to trimming and J lost 5 bases, with 18 bases between them. DNA for the CDR3: TGTGCCAGCAGTCGACCGACAGGGAGGAACGAGACCCAGTACTTC. Its translation: CASSRPTGRNETQYF.

This chain connects TRBV5-1 to TRBJ1-1; D might be TRBD1 (5 bases). Per the germline V gene, CDR1 is SGHRS and CDR2 is YFSETQ. Trimming removed 4 bases from V and 5 bases from J, with 15 bases in between. CDR3 length: 14 residues. CDR3 amino acids: CASSPREGGTEAFF. CDR3 nucleotide sequence: TGCGCCAGCAGCCCCAGGGAGGGTGGAACTGAAGCTTTCTTT.

This chain links TRBV28 with TRBJ1-1, with unresolved D. The CDR3 loop spans 11 amino acids. Per germline, CDR1 MDHEN and CDR2 SYDVKM. The V gene lost 8 bases and the J gene lost 5 bases, with 9 bases spanning the gap. CDR3 protein: CASVERTEAFF. The DNA of the CDR3 is TGTGCCAGCGTGGAAAGGACTGAAGCTTTCTTT.

Concerning this clone itself: The sample contains more than one DNA sequence encoding this CDR3. V usage is TRBV28 and J usage is TRBJ2-3; D uncertain. V gave up 4 bases and J gave up 3 bases, with 2 bases separating them. This CDR3 is built from 11 residues. Germline CDR1 reads MDHEN; CDR2 reads SYDVKM. The CDR3 reads CASSSTDTQYF. The CDR3 DNA is TGTGCCAGCAGTTCGACAGATACGCAGTATTTT.

V and J are TRBV18 and TRBJ2-5, with 7 bases aligning to TRBD2. Germline CDR1 is KGHSH and CDR2 is LQKENI. The V gene end was trimmed by 6 bases and the J gene end by 4 bases; junction bases not matched to a gene: 5. CDR3 size: 13 residues. The CDR3 DNA is TGTGCCAGCTCTCCAATAGCGGGAGAGACCCAGTACTTC. This sequence encodes CASSPIAGETQYF.

The chain recombines TRBV28 with TRBJ2-1, with D possibly matching TRBD2 (6 bases). The length of the CDR3 is 17 residues. Trimming pared 2 bases from V and 2 bases from J, leaving 16 bases between. The germline V gene has CDR1 MDHEN and CDR2 SYDVKM. In DNA, the CDR3 is TGTGCCAGCAGTTTACCACGCGGAGGGGAGACCTACAATGAGCAGTTCTTC. Translating it yields CASSLPRGGETYNEQFF. The full variable domain, its missing parts supplied by reference TRBV28 and TRBJ2-1, is DVKVTQSSRYLVKRTGEKVFLECVQDMDHENMFWYRQDPGLGLRLIYFSYDVKMKEKGDIPEGYSVSREKKERFSLILESASTNQTSMYLCASSLPRGGETYNEQFFGPGTRLTVL.

Only one count was recorded for this clone. The chain is built from TRBV4-1 and TRBJ2-7, with TRBD1 matching 7 bases. Germline V gene lookup returns CDR1 MGHRA and CDR2 YSYEKL. The CDR3 spans 15 residues. With V trimmed by 4 bases and J by 2 bases, 8 bases remained unmatched. The chain's CDR3 is CASSRPTGRTYEQYF. The CDR3 region has the DNA TGCGCCAGCAGCCGCCCGACAGGGAGAACCTACGAGCAGTACTTC.

The J gene is TRBJ2-1, the V gene TRBV7-9; D is possibly TRBD2 (6 bases). V was pared by 4 bases and J by 7 bases, with 23 bases between. This CDR3 spans 17 amino acids. Germline CDR1 and CDR2: SEHNR and FQNEAQ (reference sequence). In DNA, the CDR3 is TGTGCCAGCAGCTATAGGAGGAGCGGGCTACCGGGGAATGAGCAGTTCTTC. This gives the protein CASSYRRSGLPGNEQFF.

V and J are TRBV5-6 and TRBJ2-1; D remains ambiguous. The CDR3 length is 13 residues. The V gene's germline CDR1 is SGHDT and CDR2 YYEEEE. With 7 bases removed from V and 4 bases from J, the gap between germline ends came to 12 bases. The CDR3 region has the DNA TGTGCCAGCCGGCCTTTGGCTTACAATGAGCAGTTCTTC. Translation gives CASRPLAYNEQFF.

The CDR3 sequence is CATSRDHQGVGNTIYF. The CDR3 DNA follows: TGTGCCACCAGCAGAGATCACCAGGGAGTGGGGAACACCATATATTTT. The genes are TRBV15 and TRBJ1-3, with D possibly TRBD1 on 5 matching bases. This CDR3 comprises 16 residues. Trimming removed 0 bases from V and 7 bases from J, with 16 bases in between. Looked up from germline, CDR1 is LNHNV and CDR2 is YYDKDF (reference sequence).

The chain is built from TRBV5-1 and TRBJ1-1; D is perhaps TRBD1 (5 bases). CDR3 size: 15 residues. CDR1 is SGHRS, CDR2 YFSETQ, per germline. V lost 4 bases, J lost 0 bases, and 13 bases lay in between. Here the CDR3 reads CASSPDAGMNTEAFF. In DNA, the CDR3 is TGCGCCAGCAGCCCGGATGCAGGGATGAACACTGAAGCTTTCTTT.

The sample holds one count of this clone. This chain joins TRBV5-8 and TRBJ1-3; tentative D call: TRBD1 (5 bases). The V gene's germline CDR1 is SGHTS and CDR2 YDEGEE. This CDR3 comprises 15 residues. Deletions cut 4 bases from V and 3 bases from J, with 14 bases between. The CDR3 is CASSGGSALGNTIYF. DNA of the CDR3: TGTGCCAGCAGCGGGGGGTCAGCCCTTGGAAACACCATATATTTT.

This clone is a singleton in its sample. The chain uses TRBV18 and TRBJ2-7, with TRBD1 matching 8 bases. After removal of 4 bases from V and 2 bases from J, the junction contained 7 bases not matched to a gene. From germline, CDR1 is KGHSH and CDR2 LQKENI. The CDR3 totals 15 residues. For the CDR3, the DNA is TGTGCCAGCTCACACAAAGGACAGGGAGCCTACGAGCAGTACTTC. Encoded protein: CASSHKGQGAYEQYF.

This chain links TRBV5-4 with TRBJ1-2; D is ambiguous. CDR3 length: 15 residues. The V gene lost 3 bases and the J gene lost 4 bases, with 16 bases spanning the gap. The V gene's germline CDR1 is SGHNT and CDR2 YYREEE (reference sequence). The DNA of the CDR3 is TGTGCCAGCAGCTCGCCAATGGACGGCGGCTATGGCTACACCTTC. Translation gives CASSSPMDGGYGYTF.

V and J are TRBV18 and TRBJ2-3; D is tentatively TRBD1 or TRBD2 (5 bases each). Per the germline V gene, CDR1 is KGHSH and CDR2 is LQKENI. The V end lost 3 bases, the J end lost 3 bases, and 22 bases lay between the germline ends. The CDR3 is made up of 18 amino acids. The DNA for the CDR3 is TGTGCCAGCTCACCGTTCAGACGAGGGGCTCGTGTTACAGATACGCAGTATTTT. Encoded protein: CASSPFRRGARVTDTQYF.

The V and J genes are TRBV14 and TRBJ2-4, with 8 nucleotides matching TRBD2. The V and J ends lost 1 base and 3 bases, in that order; junction bases with no gene match: 5. Germline V CDR1 and CDR2: SGHDN, FVKESK. This CDR3 spans 16 amino acids. CDR3 region: CASSQAAGVNKNIQYF. In DNA form, the CDR3 reads TGTGCCAGCAGCCAAGCAGCGGGAGTGAACAAAAACATTCAGTACTTC.